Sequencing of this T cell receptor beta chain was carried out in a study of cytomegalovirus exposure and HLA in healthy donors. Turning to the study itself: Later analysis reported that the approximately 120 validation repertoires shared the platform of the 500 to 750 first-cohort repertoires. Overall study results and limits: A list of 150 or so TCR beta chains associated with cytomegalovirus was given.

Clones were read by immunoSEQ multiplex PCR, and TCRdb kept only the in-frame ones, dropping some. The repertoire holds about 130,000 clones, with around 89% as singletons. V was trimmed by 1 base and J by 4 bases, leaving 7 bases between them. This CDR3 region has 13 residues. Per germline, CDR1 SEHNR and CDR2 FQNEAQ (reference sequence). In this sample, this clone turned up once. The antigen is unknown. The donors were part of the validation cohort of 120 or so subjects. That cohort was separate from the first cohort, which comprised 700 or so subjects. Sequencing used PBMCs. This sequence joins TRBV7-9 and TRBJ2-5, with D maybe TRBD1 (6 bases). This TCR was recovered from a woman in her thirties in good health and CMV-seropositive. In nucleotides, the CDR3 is TGTGCCAGCAGCTTAGAGGGGGTAGAGACCCAGTACTTC. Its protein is CASSLEGVETQYF.